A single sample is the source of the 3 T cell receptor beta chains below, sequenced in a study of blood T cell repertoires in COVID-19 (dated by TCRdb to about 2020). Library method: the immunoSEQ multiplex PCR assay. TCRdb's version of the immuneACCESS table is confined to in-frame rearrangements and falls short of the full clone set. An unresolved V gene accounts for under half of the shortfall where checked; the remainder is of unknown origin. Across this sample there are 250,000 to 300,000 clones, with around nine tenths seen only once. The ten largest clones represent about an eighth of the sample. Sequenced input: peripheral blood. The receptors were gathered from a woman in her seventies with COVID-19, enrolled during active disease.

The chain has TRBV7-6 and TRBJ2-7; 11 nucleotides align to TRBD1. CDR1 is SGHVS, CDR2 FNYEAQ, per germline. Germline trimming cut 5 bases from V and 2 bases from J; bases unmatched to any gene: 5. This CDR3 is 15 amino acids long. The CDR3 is CASSVGQGGTYEQYF. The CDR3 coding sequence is TGTGCCAGCAGCGTGGGACAGGGGGGAACCTACGAGCAGTACTTC. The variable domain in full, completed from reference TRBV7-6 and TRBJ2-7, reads GAGVSQSPRYKVTKRGQDVALRCDPISGHVSLYWYRQALGQGPEFLTYFNYEAQQDKSGLPNDRFSAERPEGSISTLTIQRTEQRDSAMYRCASSVGQGGTYEQYFGPGTRLTVT.

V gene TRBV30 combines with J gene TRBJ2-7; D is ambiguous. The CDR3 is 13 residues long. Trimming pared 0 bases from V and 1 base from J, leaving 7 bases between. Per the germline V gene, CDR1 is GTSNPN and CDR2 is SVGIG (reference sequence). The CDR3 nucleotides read TGTGCCTGGAGTGTCGCGGTATCCTACGAGCAGTACTTC. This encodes CAWSVAVSYEQYF.

The CDR3 region has the DNA TGTGCCAGCAACAGGGTGGGGGCCTCCGATGGCTACACCTTC. It codes for CASNRVGASDGYTF. The chain employs TRBV3-1 (or the pseudogene TRBV3-2) and TRBJ1-2, with D maybe TRBD1 (6 bases). This CDR3 contains 14 residues. With 7 bases removed from V and 6 bases from J, the gap between germline ends came to 18 bases. CDR1 is LGHDT, CDR2 YNNKEL, per germline (reference sequence).